One TCR beta chain is described in this entry. Its antigen is undetermined. Antigen-specific CD4+ T cell clonotypes were called by their expansion after viral peptide-pool culture in ViraFEST. Upon completion of around 9 days in culture, CD4+ T cells were isolated. This individual tested PCR-positive for SARS-CoV-2 infection between March and December 2020. A pool of HIV-1 Nef peptides formed the negative control culture. This entry comes from a study of vaccination effects on CD4 cells after COVID-19. Broader study findings: The study had few convalescent patients and no early post-infection timepoints. Clones arising from infection and from vaccination showed marked clonal contraction late after vaccination. For convalescents, most of the spike-reactive clones seen post-vaccine were new vaccine-induced clones.

Assay: immunoSEQ multiplex PCR; the TCRdb copy retains only in-frame clones and omits some. The data hold roughly 70,000 clones, with roughly two thirds observed a single time. The CDR3 is made up of 15 amino acids. The sample in question was CD4+ T cells from PBMCs cultured with HIV peptides, obtained before COVID-19 vaccination. Subset: HIV-1 Nef peptide pool negative control/reference culture. The receptor comes from a human donor who had a prior SARS-CoV-2 infection. The chain joins TRBV21-1 to TRBJ2-7; the D call in the table, TRBD1, was not verified against the DNA. TRBV21-1 is recorded as a pseudogene. The CDR3 DNA sequence: TGTGCCAGCAGCACACGCGGACACTTCTCCTACGAGCAGTACTTC. Translating gives CASSTRGHFSYEQYF.